These 31 T cell receptor beta chains originate from one sample sequenced in a study of blood T cells in healthy people across ages. Primers used in a second PCR of about 6 to 11 cycles were a sample-barcoded 5' primer and a J-beta primer mix. TCRdb re-called the 5' RACE reads with MiXCR, one entry per CDR3 protein. Among almost 1 million distinct CDR3 sequences listed, roughly 51% were seen once. Sequences were obtained from blood. The receptor set was obtained from a woman aged 55-69 years in good health.

The chain uses TRBV27 and TRBJ2-7, with D uncertain. V lost 0 bases and J lost 6, with 18 bases in between. The CDR3 consists of 16 residues. The germline CDR1 and CDR2 sequences are MNHEY and SMNVEV (reference sequence). The CDR3 protein is CASSLSKPRLGGEQYF. Here the CDR3 DNA reads TGTGCCAGCAGTTTATCGAAGCCAAGACTCGGTGGCGAGCAGTACTTC.

The chain links TRBV7-9 to TRBJ2-7, with 8 bases that match TRBD2. J was trimmed by 3 bases and V by 5 bases; bases with no gene match: 6. The CDR3 extends over 14 amino acids. Per germline, CDR1 SEHNR and CDR2 FQNEAQ (reference sequence). As DNA, the CDR3 is TGTGCCAGCAGCATTAGCGGGACCATCTACGAGCAGTACTTC. As protein: CASSISGTIYEQYF.

This clonotype has just a few counts. The chain recombines TRBV11-2 with TRBJ2-5; D gene uncertain. This CDR3 spans 13 amino acids. With 1 base removed from V and 4 bases from J, the gap between germline ends came to 7 bases. CDR1 is SGHAT and CDR2 is FQNNGV in the germline V gene. CDR3 amino acids: CASSLAHRETQYF. In DNA form, the CDR3 reads TGTGCCAGCAGCTTAGCCCACAGAGAGACCCAGTACTTC.

This clonotype was counted only a few times. The chain links TRBV7-2 to TRBJ2-6; 7 nucleotides align to TRBD1. Germline V lookup: CDR1 SGHTA, CDR2 FQGNSA. The CDR3 totals 15 residues. DNA of the CDR3: TGTGCGTCCTGGGACAGACCCTCTGGGGCCAACGTCCTGACTTTC. The encoded protein is CASWDRPSGANVLTF.

This sequence joins TRBV3-1 and TRBJ2-3, with D perhaps TRBD2 (6 bases). Germline V gene data show CDR1 as LGHDT and CDR2 as YNNKEL (reference sequence). Trimming left V 1 base short and J 9 bases short, with 14 bases between. This CDR3 spans 14 amino acids. CDR3 DNA sequence: TGTGCCAGCAGCCAAGTCGGGGGTGGAGGCACGCAGTATTTT. The encoded protein is CASSQVGGGGTQYF.

V gene TRBV12-3 or TRBV12-4 combines with J gene TRBJ2-1; possibly TRBD2 for D (6 bases). Trimming took 5 bases from V and 3 from J, leaving 20 bases between them. The CDR3 is 17 amino acids. In DNA, the CDR3 is TGTGCCAGCAGTCCTCCTCCACTAGCAGAAAACTACAATGAGCAGTTCTTC. Translating gives CASSPPPLAENYNEQFF.

With regard to this clonotype: One junction end disagrees with the germline gene, perhaps due to a read error. The chain is built from TRBV6-1 and TRBJ2-7; D perhaps matches TRBD1 (6 bases). Germline V CDR1 and CDR2: MNHNS, SASEGT. The CDR3 runs to 16 residues. The CDR3 region is CVSSNPTGMEVWEQYF. The CDR3 region has the DNA TGTGTCAGCAGCAACCCGACAGGAATGGAGGTTTGGGAGCAGTACTTC.

The chain has TRBV7-2 and TRBJ2-4; 13 nucleotides match TRBD2. This CDR3 contains 19 residues. V lost 5 bases, J lost 2 bases, and 12 bases stayed unmatched. In germline, CDR1 is SGHTA, CDR2 FQGNSA. CDR3 region: CASSPRLAGGFMTKNIQYF. The CDR3 nucleotides are TGTGCCAGCAGCCCACGACTAGCGGGAGGATTCATGACCAAAAACATTCAGTACTTC.

J is TRBJ1-2 and V is TRBV12-3 or TRBV12-4, with D possibly TRBD1 on 6 matching bases. V lost 4 bases and J 4 bases, leaving 10 bases between the germline ends. CDR3 length: 13 amino acids. CDR3 bases: TGTGCCAGCAGTTCACCGACAGGCTATGGCTACACCTTC. Translating it yields CASSSPTGYGYTF.

V and J are TRBV7-2 and TRBJ2-1, with D possibly being TRBD2 (6 bases). CDR3 length: 14 amino acids. The V gene's germline CDR1 is SGHTA and CDR2 FQGNSA. The V end was cut by 8 bases, the J end by 5 bases, with 16 bases between. The CDR3 spells CASCPPGAHNEQFF. The CDR3 region has the DNA TGTGCCAGCTGTCCGCCGGGAGCTCACAATGAGCAGTTCTTC.

This clonotype was detected ten times or more. This sequence joins TRBV3-1 and TRBJ2-7, with D hard to call. V lost 1 base and J 2 bases, leaving 3 bases between the germline ends. The CDR3 is 12 residues long. The germline gives CDR1 LGHDT, CDR2 YNNKEL (reference sequence). CDR3 DNA: TGTGCCAGCAGCCAAGTAACCTACGAGCAGTACTTC. As protein: CASSQVTYEQYF.

The rearrangement joins TRBV28 to TRBJ2-1; the match to TRBD2 covers 13 bases. CDR3 size: 19 residues. CDR1 and CDR2 (germline): MDHEN, SYDVKM. V dropped 5 bases and J dropped 3; count of bases not matched to a gene: 13. The CDR3 is CASSIPPGLAGFDYNEQFF. As DNA, the CDR3 is TGTGCCAGCAGTATCCCCCCGGGACTAGCGGGGTTTGACTACAATGAGCAGTTCTTC.

This clonotype has a handful of counts. This chain connects TRBV11-2 to TRBJ2-7; D may be TRBD2 (5 bases). V shed 3 bases and J shed 6 bases, with 18 bases lying between them. The germline CDR1 and CDR2 sequences are SGHAT and FQNNGV. The CDR3 length is 15 residues. The CDR3 protein is CASSFCGRGMCEQYF. The CDR3 DNA reads as TGTGCCAGCAGCTTCTGTGGGCGAGGGATGTGCGAGCAGTACTTC. The complete variable domain, with remaining parts taken from reference TRBV11-2 and TRBJ2-7, reads EAGVAQSPRYKIIEKRQSVAFWCNPISGHATLYWYQQILGQGPKLLIQFQNNGVVDDSQLPKDRFSAERLKGVDSTLKIQPAKLEDSAVYLCASSFCGRGMCEQYFGPGTRLTVT.

Notes on this clonotype: This may be a read error, as it is one base from a much larger clone. The chain combines TRBV3-1 with TRBJ1-1, with 8 bases lining up with TRBD1. Trimming removed 1 base from V and 4 bases from J; junction bases left unmatched: 2. The germline V gene encodes CDR1 LGHDT and CDR2 YNNKEL (reference sequence). The CDR3 length is 14 residues. This CDR3 reads CASSQGQGITEAFF. CDR3 nucleotides: TGTGCCAGCAGCCAAGGACAGGGGATCACTGAAGCTTTCTTT.

The J gene is TRBJ2-1, the V gene TRBV4-1, with 10 bases fitting TRBD1. V trimming: 6 bases; J trimming: 5 bases; junction bases outside the gene matches: 7. Germline loops: CDR1 MGHRA, CDR2 YSYEKL. This CDR3 region has 15 residues. CDR3 DNA: TGCGCCAGCAGAGCCGGGACAGGGGCCCACAATGAGCAGTTCTTC. It yields the protein CASRAGTGAHNEQFF.

The chain joins TRBV12-3 or TRBV12-4 to TRBJ2-3, with D possibly TRBD2 on 7 matching bases. Trimming cost V 6 bases and J 5 bases, with 18 bases left between them. The CDR3 contains 15 residues. CDR3 nucleotide sequence: TGTGCCAGCAGCGATCTTGGGGGGGCTGGAGATACGCAGTATTTT. It translates to CASSDLGGAGDTQYF.

The chain has TRBV20-1 and TRBJ2-5, with no clear D. Germline assignment: CDR1 DFQATT and CDR2 SNEGSKA (reference sequence). V was shortened by 4 bases and J by 2 bases, with 20 bases between the two germline ends. This CDR3 has 16 amino acids. This CDR3 reads CSATRPVRVWQETQYF. CDR3 nucleotides: TGCAGTGCTACAAGACCGGTGAGAGTTTGGCAAGAGACCCAGTACTTC.

The count of this clonotype is one. This chain links TRBV5-6 with TRBJ1-1, with 7 bases fitting TRBD1. CDR3 length: 11 amino acids. Germline CDR1 SGHDT, CDR2 YYEEEE. J lost 10 bases, V lost 3 bases, and 3 bases had no gene match. The CDR3 region has the DNA TGTGCCAGCAGCTGGGGACAGTCAGCTTTCTTT. It specifies CASSWGQSAFF.

This clonotype has only a few counts. The genes are TRBV6-2 or TRBV6-3 and TRBJ2-5, with TRBD1 matching over 9 bases. CDR1 and CDR2 from the germline V gene are MNHEY and SVGEGT. Trimming at V came to 5 bases and at J to 12 bases, leaving 4 bases not matched to a gene. The CDR3 extends over 11 amino acids. CDR3 coding DNA: TGTGCCAGCAGTAAAGGGGACAGGGAGTACTTC. It yields the protein CASSKGDREYF.

This chain joins TRBV7-9 and TRBJ2-3; TRBD1 matches at 9 bases. V dropped 8 bases and J dropped 2; count of bases not matched to a gene: 8. This CDR3 is built from 15 residues. Per the germline V gene, CDR1 is SEHNR and CDR2 is FQNEAQ (reference sequence). The DNA of the CDR3 is TGTGCCAGCGGCTCGGGACAGGGATTCACAGATACGCAGTATTTT. Translating gives CASGSGQGFTDTQYF. Full variable domain (remainder filled in from reference TRBV7-9 and TRBJ2-3): DTGVSQNPRHKITKRGQNVTFRCDPISEHNRLYWYRQTLGQGPEFLTYFQNEAQLEKSRLLSDRFSAERPKGSFSTLEIQRTEQGDSAMYLCASGSGQGFTDTQYFGPGTRLTVL.

J is TRBJ2-1 and V is TRBV9, with 10 bases lining up with TRBD1. The CDR3 has 14 amino acids. Germline trimming cut 2 bases from V and 9 bases from J; bases unmatched to any gene: 5. Looked up from germline, CDR1 is SGDLS and CDR2 is YYNGEE. The CDR3 DNA sequence: TGTGCCAGCAGCGTGACAGGGGGCTGGGGTGAGCAGTTCTTC. It encodes CASSVTGGWGEQFF.

A note on this clonotype: The junction does not match germline at one end; this may be a read error. The J gene is TRBJ2-1, the V gene TRBV2, with a tentative D call TRBD1 (6 bases). Germline loops: CDR1 SNHLY, CDR2 FYNNEI. CDR3 length: 14 residues. The CDR3, as DNA: TGTGCCAGCAGTGAGTCTGGGGGCCACAATGGGCAGTTCTTC. Translation: CASSESGGHNGQFF.

The sample holds one count of this clonotype. The chain employs TRBV12-3 or TRBV12-4 and TRBJ2-3; 8 bases map to TRBD2. The CDR3 runs to 14 residues. V dropped 8 bases and J dropped 4; count of bases not matched to a gene: 8. CDR3 nucleotides: TGTGCCAGCCGCAGGGGACTAGGGTCAGATACGCAGTATTTT. Its protein is CASRRGLGSDTQYF.

The rearrangement links TRBV6-5 to TRBJ2-5; 12 positions match TRBD2. The DNA end lines up better with TRBJ2-7; the J call may be wrong. Germline V lookup: CDR1 MNHEY, CDR2 SVGAGI. The CDR3 loop spans 15 amino acids. CDR3 DNA: TGTGCCAGCAGTCCACAGACTAGCGGGAGAAACGAGCAGTACTTC. It encodes CASSPQTSGRNEQYF.

The rearrangement uses TRBV2 and TRBJ2-5, with 7 bases lining up with TRBD2. The DNA end is a closer match to TRBJ2-7, so the J assignment may be wrong. In germline, CDR1 is SNHLY, CDR2 FYNNEI. The CDR3 spans 16 residues. CDR3 sequence reads: CASIFYIGGERYEQYF. DNA for the CDR3: TGTGCCAGCATCTTTTACATTGGGGGGGAACGCTACGAGCAGTACTTC.

The genes are TRBV28 and TRBJ2-2; 8 bases are a match to TRBD1. This CDR3 is 18 amino acids long. With V trimmed by 4 bases and J by 6 bases, 16 bases remained unmatched. Germline lookup yields CDR1 MDHEN and CDR2 SYDVKM. The CDR3: CASSSPSFRGPYAGELFF. CDR3 in DNA: TGTGCCAGCAGTTCACCATCATTCAGGGGGCCCTACGCCGGGGAGCTGTTTTTT.

As regards this clonotype: One end of the junction fails to match germline, which may point to a read error. The chain couples TRBV12-3 or TRBV12-4 to TRBJ2-4; TRBD1 agrees at 10 bases. The CDR3 covers 14 residues. In nucleotides, the CDR3 is TGTGCCAGCAGCCGTCCCGGGACAGGGGTTGGAGTTCGCTTC. This gives the protein CASSRPGTGVGVRF.

This chain uses TRBV29-1 with TRBJ2-1, with D tentatively TRBD1 (6 bases). CDR3 length equals 15 residues. Between the trimmed V and J ends, which lost 4 bases and 5 bases, there was a span of 18 bases. Germline V gives CDR1 SQVTM, CDR2 ANQGSEA. In nucleotides, the CDR3 is TGCAGCGTTGCTAGGGCCGGGACACTTAACAATGAGCAGTTCTTC. Translated: CSVARAGTLNNEQFF.

The chain carries TRBV6-2 or TRBV6-3 and TRBJ2-7, with D possibly matching TRBD2 (6 bases). This CDR3 spans 12 amino acids. Germline CDR1 reads MNHEY; CDR2 reads SVGEGT. The V end lost 6 bases, the J end lost 6 bases, and 12 bases lay between the germline ends. DNA for the CDR3: TGTGCCAGCAGAGCGGGTCATTTCGAGCAGTACTTC. Translation: CASRAGHFEQYF.

The chain is built from TRBV7-9 and TRBJ2-1; 8 positions match TRBD1. The CDR3 runs to 19 residues. V was clipped by 4 bases and J by 0 bases; unmatched bases: 14. Germline V CDR1 and CDR2: SEHNR, FQNEAQ (reference sequence). CDR3 nucleotide sequence: TGTGCCAGCAGCTCCGCAGGGGGCGCGCGCGGAGGCTCCTACAATGAGCAGTTCTTC. Encoded protein: CASSSAGGARGGSYNEQFF.

The chain joins TRBV20-1 to TRBJ1-5; D is ambiguous. Trimming pared 3 bases from V and 7 bases from J, leaving 13 bases between. The CDR3 has 13 residues. Germline V CDR1 and CDR2: DFQATT, SNEGSKA (reference sequence). The CDR3: CSASGQKGQPQHF. CDR3 bases: TGCAGTGCTAGCGGTCAAAAGGGACAGCCCCAGCATTTT.